This TCR beta chain is from a study of blood T cell repertoires in COVID-19 (dated by TCRdb to 2019 to 2021). Some background on the complete study: Samples covering the acute and convalescent phases of COVID-19 were provided by collaborators in the United States, Italy and Spain. The material from the prospective study consisted of cDNA or gDNA derived from T cells, B-cell-depleted T cells, or PBMCs. Where available, HLA class I and class II types were taken from metadata supplied by the sample provider and were not determined by assay-based typing. The samples were drawn from two sources: the first 160 participants of the ongoing ImmuneRACE study, and 1,000 to 1,500 subjects contributed by 6 global collaborators. Subjects who had been exposed to COVID-19, were actively infected with it, or had recovered from it provided the deeply sampled blood TCRbeta repertoires that made up the dataset. The repertoires were made available in a free public database intended to serve as a resource for research on the immune response to SARS-CoV-2. A de-identified subject ID, COVID-19 status, age in years and sex were almost always included in the sample metadata. Study-wide findings and limitations: Clinical and demographic metadata were provided uncurated, with the amount varying by source and participant.

The immunoSEQ Assay, a bias-controlled multiplex PCR, was used to amplify TCRbeta CDR3 regions from genomic DNA. The original methods were these. Nucleated cell counts per sample were estimated from amplification of reference gene primers within the assay. To quantify the absolute abundance of each unique TCRbeta CDR3 rearrangement, sequence reads were collapsed and filtered. For each sample, productive Simpson clonality was calculated by taking the square root of Simpson's diversity index across productive rearrangements. TCRdb limited this immuneACCESS table to in-frame rearrangements with V and J called. A share of clones is missing; checked studies link under half to unresolved V genes, and the rest is unexplained. That table gives V, J and clone size, and the DNA gave D and trimming. Present in this sample are hundreds of thousands of clones, approximately 90% of which were seen just once. Of the sample, just under 9% falls within the top ten clones.

Participants in the prospective study were aged roughly 18 to 100 years, lived in some 24 United States geographic areas, and enrolled through a virtual design. Cohort assignment in the prospective study relied on participant-reported clinical history from a screening survey and a study questionnaire. Recovered participants in ImmuneRACE Cohort 3 were defined by two consecutive negative NP/OP PCR tests, clearance by a healthcare professional, or resolution of symptoms. In the prospective study, mobile phlebotomists collected whole blood, serum and a nasopharyngeal or oropharyngeal swab from each participant. Over an approximately 2-month period, participants in the prospective study had the option of providing additional blood draws and questionnaires. Blood samples from the prospective study were shipped frozen or at room temperature prior to DNA extraction. From the germline V gene, CDR1 is MDHEN and CDR2 is SYDVKM. Cut back by 2 bases and 3 bases, the V and J ends lie 8 bases apart. From cysteine to phenylalanine, the CDR3 is 14 amino acids long. CDR3 DNA is the only sequence kept; it has 42 bases, read in frame from the first base.

Note on this clone: This clone's antigen is unknown. No much larger clone exists at a distance of one base, and base qualities are not known.

Sequenced sample: PBMCs or T cells enriched from blood (not recorded which). This receptor was taken from a woman between 18 and 29 years old who had recovered from COVID-19. The chain employs TRBV28 and TRBJ1-5; D gene: possibly TRBD1, on 6 matching bases. The CDR3 has the sequence CASSLGQHNQPQHF. The nucleotide sequence reads as follows: TGTGCCAGCAGTTTAGGACAGCACAATCAGCCCCAGCATTTT.